The 30 T cell receptor beta chains reported below all come from one sample, sequenced in a study of technical replicates of blood from a few donors (dated by TCRdb to the late 2010s). Library creation used the immunoSEQ multiplex PCR assay. TCRdb retrieved this table from immuneACCESS and kept in-frame rearrangements only. Not all clones are present; in checked studies, unresolved V genes account for under half, and no reason is known for the remainder. Across this sample there are about 58,000 clones, with about nine tenths seen only once. The top ten clonotypes cover 3% to 4% of the sample. Material for sequencing was PBMCs. The receptors were sampled from a human donor in good health. Some clones in this sample may be carry-over from other donors' samples.

The J gene is TRBJ1-6, the V gene TRBV27; maybe TRBD1 (5 bases). Germline CDR1 and CDR2: MNHEY and SMNVEV (reference sequence). The CDR3 consists of 13 residues. Trimming removed 4 bases from V and 8 bases from J, with 9 bases in between. The DNA of the CDR3 is TGTGCCAGCAGTTACCGGGGGTATTCACCCCTCCACTTT. It codes for CASSYRGYSPLHF.

The chain uses TRBV27 and TRBJ1-1; D perhaps matches TRBD1 (5 bases). V lost 4 bases and J lost 1, with 10 bases in between. CDR1 is MNHEY, CDR2 SMNVEV, per germline (reference sequence). The CDR3 length is 14 residues. CDR3 residues: CASSYLGGNTEAFF. CDR3 bases: TGTGCCAGCAGTTATTTGGGGGGGAACACTGAAGCTTTCTTT.

The chain has TRBV7-9 and TRBJ2-7, with D unclear. Trimming pared 3 bases from V and 3 bases from J, leaving 6 bases between. The germline V gene has CDR1 SEHNR and CDR2 FQNEAQ (reference sequence). The CDR3 spans 12 residues. The chain's CDR3 is CASSFTSYEQYF. CDR3 DNA: TGTGCCAGCAGCTTTACAAGCTACGAGCAGTACTTC. The whole variable domain, filled in from reference TRBV7-9 and TRBJ2-7, reads DTGVSQNPRHKITKRGQNVTFRCDPISEHNRLYWYRQTLGQGPEFLTYFQNEAQLEKSRLLSDRFSAERPKGSFSTLEIQRTEQGDSAMYLCASSFTSYEQYFGPGTRLTVT.

The gene calls are TRBV7-9 and TRBJ1-2; 7 bases fit TRBD1. This CDR3 contains 14 residues. The V and J ends lost 2 bases and 11 bases, in that order; junction bases with no gene match: 11. In germline, CDR1 is SEHNR, CDR2 FQNEAQ (reference sequence). This CDR3 reads CASSLLVGQESYTF. The CDR3 DNA reads TGTGCCAGCAGCTTATTGGTTGGACAGGAATCTTACACCTTC. The variable domain in full, completed from reference TRBV7-9 and TRBJ1-2, reads DTGVSQNPRHKITKRGQNVTFRCDPISEHNRLYWYRQTLGQGPEFLTYFQNEAQLEKSRLLSDRFSAERPKGSFSTLEIQRTEQGDSAMYLCASSLLVGQESYTFGSGTRLTVV.

In its sample, this clone was seen once. The chain links TRBV2 to TRBJ2-1; 14 nucleotides agree with TRBD2. J was trimmed by 9 bases and V by 6 bases; bases with no gene match: 4. CDR3 length: 14 residues. The germline gives CDR1 SNHLY, CDR2 FYNNEI. The CDR3 spells CASRTSGGAIEQFF. CDR3 bases: TGTGCCAGCAGGACTAGCGGGGGGGCCATTGAGCAGTTCTTC. Supplemented by reference TRBV2 and TRBJ2-1, the full variable domain reads EPEVTQTPSHQVTQMGQEVILRCVPISNHLYFYWYRQILGQKVEFLVSFYNNEISEKSEIFDDQFSVERPDGSNFTLKIRSTKLEDSAMYFCASRTSGGAIEQFFGPGTRLTVL.

The chain joins TRBV18 to TRBJ1-6; 11 bases map to TRBD1. Germline loops: CDR1 KGHSH, CDR2 LQKENI. V was clipped by 1 base and J by 7 bases; unmatched bases: 3. The CDR3 is made up of 16 amino acids. CDR3 nucleotide sequence: TGTGCCAGCTCACCACGCAGGACAGGGGGCAATTCACCCCTCCACTTT. Its translation is CASSPRRTGGNSPLHF.

The rearrangement uses TRBV7-9 and TRBJ2-2; tentative D call: TRBD1 (7 bases). This CDR3 is 16 amino acids long. Germline values: CDR1 SEHNR, CDR2 FQNEAQ (reference sequence). Trimming removed 5 bases from V and 2 bases from J, with 15 bases in between. CDR3 in amino acids: CASSPTRGENTGELFF. CDR3 nucleotides: TGTGCCAGCAGCCCTACCAGGGGGGAAAACACCGGGGAGCTGTTTTTT.

This clone was found a few times. The rearrangement uses TRBV10-3 and TRBJ1-1; D gene unclear. This CDR3 has 14 amino acids. Germline V CDR1 and CDR2: ENHRY, SYGVKD. V was pared by 4 bases and J by 1 base, with 10 bases between. The CDR3 loop reads CAISVGLWNTEAFF. Written as DNA, the CDR3 is TGTGCCATCAGTGTGGGCCTATGGAACACTGAAGCTTTCTTT.

The chain has TRBV30 and TRBJ1-6, with D perhaps matching TRBD1 (6 bases). The CDR3 extends over 16 amino acids. The V end lost 2 bases, the J end lost 6 bases, and 17 bases lay between the germline ends. The germline CDR1 and CDR2 sequences are GTSNPN and SVGIG (reference sequence). In nucleotides, the CDR3 is TGTGCCTGGAGTCGACAGGTCGGTCTGTTTAATTCACCCCTCCACTTT. This sequence encodes CAWSRQVGLFNSPLHF.

This chain links TRBV21-1 with TRBJ1-5; the table's D call TRBD1 went unverified against the DNA. TRBV21-1 is a pseudogene locus. The CDR3 loop spans 16 amino acids. The CDR3 spells CASSRGQGLRDQPQHF. Here the CDR3 DNA reads TGTGCCAGCAGCCGCGGACAGGGACTTCGGGATCAGCCCCAGCATTTT.

This chain links TRBV5-1 with TRBJ2-3; D is perhaps TRBD1 (9 bases). The germline V gene encodes CDR1 SGHRS and CDR2 YFSETQ. Trimming removed 4 bases at V and 5 bases at J, with 20 bases between. The CDR3 consists of 16 residues. This CDR3 is CASSQRGMDRGDTQYF. The CDR3 region has the DNA TGCGCCAGCAGCCAGCGGGGGATGGACAGGGGAGATACGCAGTATTTT.

The J gene is TRBJ2-7, the V gene TRBV6-5; TRBD2 matches at 7 bases. Per germline, CDR1 MNHEY and CDR2 SVGAGI. The CDR3 length is 14 residues. Trimming cost V 6 bases and J 1 base; bases outside gene matches: 6. CDR3 DNA sequence: TGTGCCAGCAGGCGACCGGGGGGTTCCTACGAGCAGTACTTC. Residues: CASRRPGGSYEQYF.

The chain has TRBV19 and TRBJ2-2, with TRBD1 matching 7 bases. The ends lost 10 bases at V and 6 bases at J; junction bases unmatched: 11. The germline gives CDR1 LNHDA, CDR2 SQIVND (reference sequence). The CDR3 length is 14 residues. CDR3 region: CATPGQPGSGELFF. In nucleotides, the CDR3 is TGTGCCACCCCGGGACAGCCAGGATCCGGGGAGCTGTTTTTT.

This clone appeared a single time. This chain joins TRBV13 and TRBJ1-1; 7 bases align to TRBD1. Germline CDR1 is PRHDT and CDR2 is FYEKMQ (reference sequence). This CDR3 region has 16 residues. The V and J ends lost 0 bases and 5 bases, in that order; junction bases with no gene match: 9. DNA of the CDR3: TGTGCCAGCAGCTTAGGTGGGGCAGCAGGGGGAACTGAAGCTTTCTTT. Its translation: CASSLGGAAGGTEAFF.

This chain joins TRBV9 and TRBJ2-7; 11 bases fit TRBD2. This CDR3 region has 15 residues. The germline CDR1 and CDR2 sequences are SGDLS and YYNGEE. Trimming took 0 bases from V and 4 from J; bases not matched to a gene: 3. The CDR3 DNA sequence: TGTGCCAGCAGCGTAGGTCTAGCGGGAGGTTACGAGCAGTACTTC. It codes for CASSVGLAGGYEQYF.

Concerning this clone itself: A junction end diverges from the germline sequence, so it may reflect a read error. The chain is built from TRBV18 and TRBJ2-5; 8 bases fit TRBD1. Germline V lookup: CDR1 KGHSH, CDR2 LQKENI. The CDR3 is 15 residues long. The CDR3 spells CASSPLQGAVETQYF. The CDR3 region has the DNA TGTGCCAGCTCCCCACTTCAGGGGGCAGTGGAGACCCAGTACTTC. The full variable domain, completed using reference TRBV18 and TRBJ2-5, is NAGVMQNPRHLVRRRGQEARLRCSPMKGHSHVYWYRQLPEEGLKFMVYLQKENIIDESGMPKERFSAEFPKEGPSILRIQQVVRGDSAAYFCASSPLQGAVETQYFGPGTRLLVL.

The chain couples TRBV7-8 to TRBJ1-1; D perhaps matches TRBD1 (5 bases). Looked up from germline, CDR1 is SGHVS and CDR2 is FQNEAQ. Trimming took 1 base from V and 4 from J, leaving 13 bases between them. The length of the CDR3 is 15 residues. CDR3 in amino acids: CASSLGRGRGTEAFF. CDR3 coding DNA: TGTGCCAGCAGCTTAGGGCGAGGAAGGGGCACTGAAGCTTTCTTT. Looking up the rest from reference TRBV7-8 and TRBJ1-1 gives the full variable domain: GAGVSQSPRYKVAKRGQDVALRCDPISGHVSLFWYQQALGQGPEFLTYFQNEAQLDKSGLPSDRFFAERPEGSVSTLKIQRTQQEDSAVYLCASSLGRGRGTEAFFGQGTRLTVV.

This chain joins TRBV7-3 and TRBJ2-3; D is unclear. Trimming removed 4 bases at V and 2 bases at J, with 7 bases between. The CDR3 loop spans 13 amino acids. Germline values: CDR1 SGHTA, CDR2 FQGTGA. Written as DNA, the CDR3 is TGTGCCAGCAGCTCCCGTCCCACAGATACGCAGTATTTT. It codes for CASSSRPTDTQYF.

The chain is built from TRBV5-1 and TRBJ2-2, with no clear D. The V gene lost 4 bases and the J gene lost 3 bases, with 13 bases spanning the gap. This CDR3 is built from 15 residues. From germline, CDR1 is SGHRS and CDR2 YFSETQ. The CDR3: CASSGPDRDTGELFF. The CDR3 DNA reads TGCGCCAGCAGCGGGCCCGATCGTGACACCGGGGAGCTGTTTTTT.

The chain links TRBV2 to TRBJ2-7; D is undetermined. Germline-derived CDR1 and CDR2 are SNHLY and FYNNEI. Deletions cut 5 bases from V and 2 bases from J, with 4 bases between. This CDR3 is 11 amino acids long. The CDR3 spells CASSLAYEQYF. The CDR3 region has the DNA TGTGCCAGCAGTCTAGCCTACGAGCAGTACTTC.

This chain uses TRBV7-3 with TRBJ2-3, with 11 bases fitting TRBD2. This CDR3 region has 15 residues. The junction had 4 bases not matched to a gene; V was cut back by 2 bases and J by 6 bases. Germline V lookup: CDR1 SGHTA, CDR2 FQGTGA. The CDR3 sequence is CASSLLAGGSDTQYF. CDR3 in DNA: TGTGCCAGCAGCTTATTAGCGGGAGGGTCGGATACGCAGTATTTT.

The rearrangement joins TRBV29-1 to TRBJ1-1; D might be TRBD1 (5 bases). Trimming took off 8 bases at V and 1 base at J, with 14 bases between the two ends. Germline CDR1 is SQVTM and CDR2 is ANQGSEA. The CDR3 loop spans 13 amino acids. CDR3 DNA: TGCAGCCTCCGACAGAACCAGAACACTGAAGCTTTCTTT. Protein: CSLRQNQNTEAFF.

The rearrangement uses TRBV2 and TRBJ1-2, with a weak D call TRBD1 (5 bases). There are 14 residues in the CDR3. CDR1 and CDR2 (germline): SNHLY, FYNNEI. V was trimmed by 7 bases and J by 0 bases, leaving 12 bases between them. CDR3: CASIRQSANYGYTF. The CDR3 coding sequence is TGTGCCAGCATTCGACAGTCAGCTAACTATGGCTACACCTTC. The variable domain in full, completed from reference TRBV2 and TRBJ1-2, reads EPEVTQTPSHQVTQMGQEVILRCVPISNHLYFYWYRQILGQKVEFLVSFYNNEISEKSEIFDDQFSVERPDGSNFTLKIRSTKLEDSAMYFCASIRQSANYGYTFGSGTRLTVV.

This sequence joins TRBV6-6 and TRBJ1-4; 9 bases map to TRBD1. V shed 5 bases, J shed 7 bases, and the junction held 8 bases outside the gene matches. The CDR3 loop spans 15 amino acids. Germline V gene sequence: CDR1 MNHNY, CDR2 SVGAGI (reference sequence). CDR3 nucleotides: TGTGCCAGCAGTACACAGGGGGCCCAGGGTGAAAAACTGTTTTTT. It specifies CASSTQGAQGEKLFF.

The chain uses TRBV30 and TRBJ2-7; D possibly corresponds to TRBD2 (5 bases). The CDR3 sequence is 12 residues long. Trimming took 0 bases from V and 5 from J, leaving 8 bases between them. Germline loops: CDR1 GTSNPN, CDR2 SVGIG (reference sequence). CDR3 sequence reads: CAWSVLGNEQYF. CDR3 nucleotides: TGTGCCTGGAGTGTACTAGGGAACGAGCAGTACTTC.

V is TRBV5-1 and J is TRBJ2-1; 8 bases are shared with TRBD2. Trimming at V came to 1 base and at J to 6 bases, leaving 9 bases not matched to a gene. CDR1 SGHRS and CDR2 YFSETQ come from the germline V gene. This CDR3 has 16 amino acids. CDR3 DNA sequence: TGCGCCAGCAGCTTGATGATGCGGGAGGTGGGCAATGAGCAGTTCTTC. Translating gives CASSLMMREVGNEQFF.

The J gene is TRBJ2-7, the V gene TRBV7-2; 12 bases line up with TRBD2. From germline, CDR1 is SGHTA and CDR2 FQGNSA. Unmatched junction bases numbered 12, after V lost 4 bases and J lost 2 bases. The CDR3 consists of 18 residues. Written as DNA, the CDR3 is TGTGCCAGCAGCTATTTTGCAAGTCCTAGCGGGGGGGCCTACGAGCAGTACTTC. Residues: CASSYFASPSGGAYEQYF. Combining the CDR3 with reference TRBV7-2 and TRBJ2-7 gives the whole variable domain GAGVSQSPSNKVTEKGKDVELRCDPISGHTALYWYRQSLGQGLEFLIYFQGNSAPDKSGLPSDRFSAERTGGSVSTLTIQRTQQEDSAVYLCASSYFASPSGGAYEQYFGPGTRLTVT.

DNA for the CDR3: TGTGCCAGCAGCTTAGATTGGACAGGGGTTTCACCCCTCCACTTT. This codes for CASSLDWTGVSPLHF. The chain joins TRBV11-2 to TRBJ1-6, with TRBD1 identical over 9 bases. The ends lost 0 bases at V and 9 bases at J; junction bases unmatched: 3. Germline CDR1 SGHAT, CDR2 FQNNGV. This CDR3 comprises 15 residues.

The CDR3 loop reads CASSLGVIPYEQYF. The CDR3 region has the DNA TGCGCCAGCAGCTTGGGAGTAATCCCCTACGAGCAGTACTTC. V and J are TRBV5-1 and TRBJ2-7; D is unresolved. Germline V lookup: CDR1 SGHRS, CDR2 YFSETQ. Trimming pared 0 bases from V and 2 bases from J, leaving 9 bases between. This CDR3 contains 14 residues.

This chain links TRBV6-1 with TRBJ2-7; D is perhaps TRBD2 (6 bases). The germline CDR1 and CDR2 sequences are MNHNS and SASEGT. V shed 1 base and J shed 4 bases, with 11 bases lying between them. The CDR3 contains 14 residues. The CDR3 DNA reads TGTGCCAGCAGTGAAGGCGGGACCAAATACGAGCAGTACTTC. It translates to CASSEGGTKYEQYF.